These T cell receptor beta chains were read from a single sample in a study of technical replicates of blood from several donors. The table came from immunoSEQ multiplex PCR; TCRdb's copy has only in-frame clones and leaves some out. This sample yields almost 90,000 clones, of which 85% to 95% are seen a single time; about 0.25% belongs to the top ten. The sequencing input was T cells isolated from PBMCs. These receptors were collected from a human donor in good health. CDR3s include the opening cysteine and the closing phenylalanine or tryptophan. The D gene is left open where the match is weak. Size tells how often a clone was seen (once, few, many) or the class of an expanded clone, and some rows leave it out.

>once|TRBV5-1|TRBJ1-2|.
TGCGCCAGCAGCTTGGGACAGGCTTTTAACTATGGCTACACCTTC
CASSLGQAFNYGYTF
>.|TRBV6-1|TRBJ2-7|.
TGTGCCAGCAGTGAAGCACTCAGGACCTACGAGCAGTACTTC
CASSEALRTYEQYF
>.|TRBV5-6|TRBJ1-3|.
TGTGCCAGCAGCTTCGGAGGGGACTCTGGAAACACCATATATTTT
CASSFGGDSGNTIYF
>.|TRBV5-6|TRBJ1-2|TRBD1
TGTGCCAGCAGCGGGGACAGTACCTATGGCTACACCTTC
CASSGDSTYGYTF
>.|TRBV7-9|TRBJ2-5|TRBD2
TGTGCCAGCAGCTCCGCAGTGGAACGAGCGGGAGGGGATGAGACCCAGTACTTC
CASSSAVERAGGDETQYF
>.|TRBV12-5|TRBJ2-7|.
TGTGCTAGTGGTTTGGACTACTACGAGCAGTACTTC
CASGLDYYEQYF
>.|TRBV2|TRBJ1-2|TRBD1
TGTGCCAGCCGACAGGGGGCGAACTATGGCTACACCTTC
CASRQGANYGYTF
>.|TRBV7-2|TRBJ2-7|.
TGTGCCAGCAGCTTTCCCATGGACTTACCCTACGAGCAGTACTTC
CASSFPMDLPYEQYF
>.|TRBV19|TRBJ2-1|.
TGTGCCAGTAGTACAGGACTATTTCAAGGCAACAATGAGCAGTTCTTC
CASSTGLFQGNNEQFF
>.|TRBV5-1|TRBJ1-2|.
TGCGCCAGCCGATCCTCCGGGACAATTAAAGGCTACACCTTC
CASRSSGTIKGYTF
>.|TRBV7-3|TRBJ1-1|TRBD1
TGTGCCAGCAGCGGGACAGGGGGGGCTGAAGCTTTCTTT
CASSGTGGAEAFF
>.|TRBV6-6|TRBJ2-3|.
TGTGCCAGTACTCTCTCTCATAGCACAGATACGCAGTATTTT
CASTLSHSTDTQYF
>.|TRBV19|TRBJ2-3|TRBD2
TGTGCCAGTAGTGTAACTAGCGGGAGGGCAGATACGCAGTATTTT
CASSVTSGRADTQYF
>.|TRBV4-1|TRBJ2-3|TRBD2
TGCGCCAGCAGCCAAGCAGCCCCCAGGACTAGCGGGATCTATAGGCGTCCAGATACGCAGTATTTT
CASSQAAPRTSGIYRRPDTQYF
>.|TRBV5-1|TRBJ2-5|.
TGCGCCAGCAGCTTGGCAGGGATGTACCAAGAGACCCAGTACTTC
CASSLAGMYQETQYF
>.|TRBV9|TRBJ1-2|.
TGTGCCAGCAGCGGGTACAGGGCCCGGACCTATGGCTACACCTTC
CASSGYRARTYGYTF
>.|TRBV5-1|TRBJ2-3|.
TGCGCCAGCAGCTTGGAGCTACTGGCGGAGACAGATACGCAGTATTTT
CASSLELLAETDTQYF
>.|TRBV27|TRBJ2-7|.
TGTGCCAGCAGTCCCCGGGACACCACCTACGAGCAGTACTTC
CASSPRDTTYEQYF
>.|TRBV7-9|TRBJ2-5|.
TGTGCCAGCAGACAAGTGGAGACCCAGTACTTC
CASRQVETQYF
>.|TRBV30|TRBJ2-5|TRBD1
TGTGCCTGGAGTGTTAAAGGGGGCGCGAGAGAGACCCAGTACTTC
CAWSVKGGARETQYF
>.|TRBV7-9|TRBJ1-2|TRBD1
TGTGCCAGCAGCCAAGGGACAGGGCTGAACTATGGCTACACCTTC
CASSQGTGLNYGYTF
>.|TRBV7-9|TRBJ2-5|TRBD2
TGTGCCAGCAGCCCTGGGGGGGGGCAAGAGACCCAGTACTTC
CASSPGGGQETQYF
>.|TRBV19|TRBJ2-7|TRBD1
TGTGCCAGTAGTATAGCTGGGACAGGGGGCTACGAGCAGTACTTC
CASSIAGTGGYEQYF
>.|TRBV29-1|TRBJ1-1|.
TGCAGCGTTGTAGGGGACACTGAAGCTTTCTTT
CSVVGDTEAFF
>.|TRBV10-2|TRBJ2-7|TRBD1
TGCGCCAGCAGTCGGGACAGGCACTACGAGCAGTACTTC
CASSRDRHYEQYF
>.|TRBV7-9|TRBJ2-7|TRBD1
TGTGCCAGCAGCCCCCCCGGACAGGGCTCCTACGAGCAGTACTTC
CASSPPGQGSYEQYF
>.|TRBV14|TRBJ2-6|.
TGTGCCAGCAGCCAAGGTACAGACTCTGGGGCCAACGTCCTGACTTTC
CASSQGTDSGANVLTF
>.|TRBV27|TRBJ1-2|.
TGTGCCAGCAGACACACCGGGACACTAAAGGGCCTAGCTAACTATGGCTACACCTTC
CASRHTGTLKGLANYGYTF
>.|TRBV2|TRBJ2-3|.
TGTGCCAGCAGTTATGGACAGTCAGTTACGCAGTATTTT
CASSYGQSVTQYF
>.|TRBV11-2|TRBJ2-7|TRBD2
TGTGCCAACAGCTTAGGGACTAGCGGGAGTCGAGCCTACGAGCAGTACTTC
CANSLGTSGSRAYEQYF
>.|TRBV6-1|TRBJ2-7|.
TGTGCCAGCAGTGAAAGGGGGAACTCCTACGAGCAGTACTTC
CASSERGNSYEQYF
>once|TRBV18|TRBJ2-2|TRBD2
TGTGCCAGCTCACCATGGACTAGCGGGAGCTTCACCGGGGAGCTGTTTTTT
CASSPWTSGSFTGELFF
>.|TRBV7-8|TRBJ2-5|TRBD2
TGTGCCAGCAGCTTAGCCGGACTAGCGGGGGAAGAGACCCAGTACTTC
CASSLAGLAGEETQYF
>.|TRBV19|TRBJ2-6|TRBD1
TGTGCCAGTAGCCCCCCGGGACAGGGACCTTCTGGGGCCAACGTCCTGACTTTC
CASSPPGQGPSGANVLTF
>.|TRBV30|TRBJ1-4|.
TGTGCCTGGGGACACAGGGCCCCCAGAGGGTTTTTT
CAWGHRAPRGFF
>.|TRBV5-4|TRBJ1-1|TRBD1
TGTGCCAGCAGCTTGGACCAGGGGGCAGGTGAAGCTTTCTTT
CASSLDQGAGEAFF
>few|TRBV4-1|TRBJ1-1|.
TGCGCCAGCACTCGACAGCAAATGAACACTGAAGCTTTCTTT
CASTRQQMNTEAFF
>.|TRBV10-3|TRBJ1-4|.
TGTGCCAGCTCCGGGACACGTCAGGAAAAACTGTTTTTT
CASSGTRQEKLFF
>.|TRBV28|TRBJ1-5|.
TGTGCCAGCAGTTCGCCCCAGGGGAGCAATCAGCCCCAGCATTTT
CASSSPQGSNQPQHF
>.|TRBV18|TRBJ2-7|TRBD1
TGTGCCAGCTCACCGCGGACAGGGGACCACGAGCAGTACTTC
CASSPRTGDHEQYF
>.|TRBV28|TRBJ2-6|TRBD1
TGTGCCAGCAGTCTGGGACAGGGTCTTTCCGGGGCCAACGTCCTGACTTTC
CASSLGQGLSGANVLTF
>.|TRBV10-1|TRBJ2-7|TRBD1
TGCGCCAGCAGTGATGGACAGGGCCCAAAATACTTC
CASSDGQGPKYF
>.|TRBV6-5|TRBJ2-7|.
TGTGCCAGCAGTTACCGGCAGGGTGGGTACGAGCAGTACTTC
CASSYRQGGYEQYF
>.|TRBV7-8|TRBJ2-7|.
TGTGCCAGCAGCTTGGGAGGACGACCTACCTACGAGCAGTACTTC
CASSLGGRPTYEQYF
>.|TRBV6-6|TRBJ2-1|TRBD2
TGTGCCAGCAGTCGGACTAGCGGGCCCTTAGGTGAGCAGTTCTTC
CASSRTSGPLGEQFF
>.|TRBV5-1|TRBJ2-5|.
TGCGCCAGCAGCTTGGCTGGGGCAGCGCAAGAGACCCAGTACTTC
CASSLAGAAQETQYF
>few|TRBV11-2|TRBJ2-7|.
TGTGCCAGCAGCCCCCCCCAGGGGATGTACGAGCAGTACTTC
CASSPPQGMYEQYF
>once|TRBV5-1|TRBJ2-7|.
TGCGCCAGCAGCGTAGGGGGCTACGAGCAGTACTTC
CASSVGGYEQYF
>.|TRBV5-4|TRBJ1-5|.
TGTGCCAGCAGTCGACTAGGGAAAACGAATCAGCCCCAGCATTTT
CASSRLGKTNQPQHF
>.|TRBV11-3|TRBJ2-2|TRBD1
TGTGCCAGCAGCGCGACAGGGACGAACACCGGGGAGCTGTTTTTT
CASSATGTNTGELFF
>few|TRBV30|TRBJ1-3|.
TGTGCCTGGAGTGTACTGGGGGAGGGGGAGAGCCGCTCTGGAAACACCATATATTTT
CAWSVLGEGESRSGNTIYF
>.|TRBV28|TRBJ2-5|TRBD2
TGTGCCAGCAGTTTGGTTAGCGGGGGGGCGGAGACCCAGTACTTC
CASSLVSGGAETQYF
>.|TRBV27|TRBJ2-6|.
TGTGCCAGCGGGTTTTCGCCAGGGCAAGTCGTACCTGGGGCCAACGTCCTGACTTTC
CASGFSPGQVVPGANVLTF
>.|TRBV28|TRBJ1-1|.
TGTGCCAGCAGTTTACGAGGTAACGGCATGAGCACTGAAGCTTTCTTT
CASSLRGNGMSTEAFF
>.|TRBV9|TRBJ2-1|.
TGTGCCAGCAGCGTAGCAAGGGAGGCGTACAATGAGCAGTTCTTC
CASSVAREAYNEQFF